One and the same sample provided the 23 T cell receptor beta chains below, sequenced in a study of control samples from healthy donors and cancer patients. Sequencing used immunoSEQ multiplex PCR; TCRdb keeps in-frame clones, though not all of them. The sample includes 45,000 or so clones, approximately 90% seen only once; the top ten take approximately 23%. Sequencing used PBMCs. These receptors originate from a woman in her 40s with head and neck cancer.

The chain has TRBV14 and TRBJ2-5, with unresolved D. The CDR3 contains 12 residues. Germline V gene sequence: CDR1 SGHDN, CDR2 FVKESK. V was trimmed by 6 bases and J by 1 base, leaving 6 bases between them. CDR3 in amino acids: CASRGSQETQYF. The CDR3 nucleotides read TGTGCCAGCAGGGGCAGCCAAGAGACCCAGTACTTC.

This chain connects TRBV24-1 to TRBJ1-5; D might be TRBD1 (5 bases). V lost 9 bases and J lost 4, with 15 bases in between. Germline V gene sequence: CDR1 KGHDR, CDR2 SFDVKD. The length of the CDR3 is 14 residues. DNA for the CDR3: TGTGCCACCTGTTTGGGGCAGACGAATCAGCCCCAGCATTTT. This sequence encodes CATCLGQTNQPQHF.

The rearrangement joins TRBV5-4 to TRBJ2-3; 11 bases fit TRBD2. CDR3 length: 14 amino acids. Germline values: CDR1 SGHNT, CDR2 YYREEE (reference sequence). J was trimmed by 6 bases and V by 3 bases; bases with no gene match: 3. The CDR3: CASSSSGGPDTQYF. The CDR3 DNA sequence: TGTGCCAGCAGCTCTAGCGGGGGGCCGGATACGCAGTATTTT.

Notes on this clone: Other DNA sequences in this sample translate to the same CDR3. This chain joins TRBV24-1 and TRBJ1-1; D ambiguous. Trimming shortened V by 3 bases and J by 1 base, and 5 bases separated the two germline ends. The CDR3 runs 13 residues. CDR1 is KGHDR, CDR2 SFDVKD, per germline. This chain's CDR3 is CATSDGGNTEAFF. The CDR3 nucleotides are TGTGCCACCAGTGATGGAGGGAACACTGAAGCTTTCTTT.

This chain joins TRBV30 and TRBJ1-3; 7 nucleotides agree with TRBD1. V was clipped by 5 bases and J by 0 bases; unmatched bases: 4. CDR1 GTSNPN and CDR2 SVGIG come from the germline V gene (reference sequence). The CDR3 has 14 amino acids. CDR3 in DNA: TGTGCCTGGGGACAGGTGTACTCTGGAAACACCATATATTTT. Protein: CAWGQVYSGNTIYF.

The CDR3 spells CASRSGTSGRVNTGELFF. CDR3 nucleotides: TGTGCCAGCAGATCGGGGACTAGCGGGAGAGTGAACACCGGGGAGCTGTTTTTT. This chain joins TRBV11-2 and TRBJ2-2, with 14 nucleotides matching TRBD2. Germline CDR1 reads SGHAT; CDR2 reads FQNNGV. The CDR3 sequence is 18 residues long. The trim removed 6 bases at V and 1 base at J, leaving 7 bases unmatched.

J is TRBJ2-5 and V is TRBV6-8; perhaps TRBD1 as D (6 bases). In germline, CDR1 is MNHGY, CDR2 SAAAGT. This CDR3 region has 12 residues. V lost 11 bases and J lost 4, with 14 bases in between. The CDR3 DNA reads as TGTGCCGGTTCCGGGACACGAGAGACCCAGTACTTC. Translating it yields CAGSGTRETQYF.

On this clone: At the DNA level, this CDR3 is encoded by other sequences in the same sample as well. J is TRBJ2-5 and V is TRBV12-3 or TRBV12-4; D ambiguous. The CDR3 runs 11 residues. V lost 3 bases to trimming and J lost 5 bases, with 4 bases between them. CDR3 region: CASSFLETQYF. CDR3 nucleotides: TGTGCCAGCAGTTTCCTGGAGACCCAGTACTTC.

The chain employs TRBV2 and TRBJ1-1; 8 bases map to TRBD1. The germline CDR1 and CDR2 sequences are SNHLY and FYNNEI. The CDR3 totals 18 residues. V lost 6 bases and J lost 6; bases outside the gene matches: 21. In DNA form, the CDR3 reads TGTGCCAGCAGCACAAGACAGGGGCGAGGGGACAATCGGGCTGAAGCTTTCTTT. Protein product: CASSTRQGRGDNRAEAFF.

The chain carries TRBV6-5 and TRBJ2-7; TRBD1 aligns across 10 bases. The germline gives CDR1 MNHEY, CDR2 SVGAGI. Trimming cost V 4 bases and J 3 bases; bases outside gene matches: 3. This CDR3 comprises 14 residues. The CDR3 nucleotides read TGTGCCAGCAGTTCCGGGACAGGGGTCTACGAGCAGTACTTC. Its translation: CASSSGTGVYEQYF.

This clone is a singleton in its sample. The chain is built from TRBV10-1 and TRBJ2-3, with D perhaps TRBD2 (5 bases). Per germline, CDR1 WNHNN and CDR2 SYGVQD (reference sequence). This CDR3 has 15 amino acids. Trimming left V 1 base short and J 2 bases short, with 10 bases between. The CDR3 sequence is CASSEFGISTDTQYF. CDR3 DNA sequence: TGCGCCAGCAGTGAGTTCGGGATCTCCACAGATACGCAGTATTTT.

The chain joins TRBV19 to TRBJ1-2, with a tentative D call TRBD1 (6 bases). The germline gives CDR1 LNHDA, CDR2 SQIVND (reference sequence). The CDR3 loop spans 13 amino acids. Trimming cost V 8 bases and J 3 bases, with 13 bases left between them. The CDR3 coding sequence is TGTGCCAGTGGCCGTGGGGGGCACTATGGCTACACCTTC. It encodes CASGRGGHYGYTF.

This clone has more than one count but fewer than ten. The J gene is TRBJ1-1, the V gene TRBV3-1 (or the pseudogene TRBV3-2); tentative D call: TRBD1 (6 bases). The germline gives CDR1 LGHDT, CDR2 YNNKEL (reference sequence). V lost 1 base and J lost 4, with 7 bases in between. CDR3 length: 13 amino acids. DNA for the CDR3: TGTGCCAGCAGCCAAGGGGGGCTCACTGAAGCTTTCTTT. It is translated as CASSQGGLTEAFF.

For the CDR3, the DNA is TGCGCCAGCAGCTTCGGACAGGGATTCTATCCTGAAGCTTTCTTT. This translates into CASSFGQGFYPEAFF. The chain uses TRBV5-1 and TRBJ1-1; 8 bases line up with TRBD1. This CDR3 contains 15 residues. V lost 2 bases, J lost 6 bases, and 9 bases stayed unmatched. Germline CDR1 SGHRS, CDR2 YFSETQ. Full variable domain (rest looked up from reference TRBV5-1 and TRBJ1-1): KAGVTQTPRYLIKTRGQQVTLSCSPISGHRSVSWYQQTPGQGLQFLFEYFSETQRNKGNFPGRFSGRQFSNSRSEMNVSTLELGDSALYLCASSFGQGFYPEAFFGQGTRLTVV.

The chain recombines TRBV2 with TRBJ2-1, with 8 bases matching TRBD2. The V and J ends lost 3 bases and 5 bases, in that order; junction bases with no gene match: 6. The germline gives CDR1 SNHLY, CDR2 FYNNEI. The CDR3 consists of 15 residues. The CDR3 sequence is CASSDASGFDNEQFF. The CDR3 DNA is TGTGCCAGCAGTGATGCTAGCGGGTTCGACAATGAGCAGTTCTTC.

This rearrangement joins TRBV11-2 to TRBJ1-2; a possible D gene is TRBD1 (5 bases). The V gene lost 5 bases and the J gene lost 1 base, with 17 bases spanning the gap. Per germline, CDR1 SGHAT and CDR2 FQNNGV. CDR3 length: 16 residues. The CDR3 spells CASSPRIRDVNYGYTF. The CDR3 DNA reads TGTGCCAGCAGCCCTCGAATCCGGGACGTTAACTATGGCTACACCTTC.

This sequence joins TRBV20-1 and TRBJ1-1; D not resolved. Germline CDR1 is DFQATT and CDR2 is SNEGSKA (reference sequence). CDR3 length: 11 residues. V was cut by 0 bases and J by 6 bases, with 5 bases left in between. The CDR3 DNA reads TGCAGTGCTAGAGATCGGGCTGAAGCTTTCTTT. Protein: CSARDRAEAFF.

The chain has TRBV11-2 and TRBJ1-1; no clear D. The CDR3 has 13 residues. The V gene lost 2 bases and the J gene lost 0 bases, with 4 bases spanning the gap. CDR1 and CDR2 (germline): SGHAT, FQNNGV. The DNA for the CDR3 is TGTGCCAGCAGCTTAAGCATGAACACTGAAGCTTTCTTT. The encoded protein is CASSLSMNTEAFF. The full variable domain, in which reference TRBV11-2 and TRBJ1-1 provide the parts outside the CDR3, is EAGVAQSPRYKIIEKRQSVAFWCNPISGHATLYWYQQILGQGPKLLIQFQNNGVVDDSQLPKDRFSAERLKGVDSTLKIQPAKLEDSAVYLCASSLSMNTEAFFGQGTRLTVV.

The chain joins TRBV7-9 to TRBJ1-2; TRBD1 might be the D (6 bases). The germline V gene encodes CDR1 SEHNR and CDR2 FQNEAQ (reference sequence). The length of the CDR3 is 15 residues. V was shortened by 5 bases and J by 6 bases, with 19 bases between the two germline ends. The CDR3 DNA follows: TGTGCCAGCAGCCTAGTCCGGACAGCAAGAGATGGCTACACCTTC. Translating it yields CASSLVRTARDGYTF.

This chain uses TRBV9 with TRBJ2-5; TRBD2 is a possible D gene (6 bases). V was shortened by 2 bases and J by 2 bases, with 13 bases between the two germline ends. The CDR3 consists of 15 residues. Germline lookup yields CDR1 SGDLS and CDR2 YYNGEE. CDR3 bases: TGTGCCAGCAGCGTTAGCGGACGGCCGCAAGAGACCCAGTACTTC. Residues: CASSVSGRPQETQYF. The complete variable domain, with remaining parts taken from reference TRBV9 and TRBJ2-5, reads DSGVTQTPKHLITATGQRVTLRCSPRSGDLSVYWYQQSLDQGLQFLIQYYNGEERAKGNILERFSAQQFPDLHSELNLSSLELGDSALYFCASSVSGRPQETQYFGPGTRLLVL.

This clone was detected only once. This chain links TRBV3-1 (or the pseudogene TRBV3-2) with TRBJ2-7; 10 nucleotides line up with TRBD2. The CDR3 length is 16 residues. Germline V gene lookup returns CDR1 LGHDT and CDR2 YNNKEL (reference sequence). V gave up 2 bases and J gave up 4 bases; unmatched junction bases: 8. CDR3 bases: TGTGCCAGCAGCCAAATCCCTAGCGGGAGTAAGTACGAGCAGTACTTC. Its translation is CASSQIPSGSKYEQYF.

The V and J genes are TRBV3-1 (or the pseudogene TRBV3-2) and TRBJ1-2; D remains ambiguous. Germline V lookup: CDR1 LGHDT, CDR2 YNNKEL (reference sequence). The CDR3 extends over 14 amino acids. V dropped 1 base and J dropped 5 bases, with 11 bases sitting between them. The CDR3 spells CASSQGSSPYGYTF. CDR3 in DNA: TGTGCCAGCAGCCAAGGTTCCTCCCCTTATGGCTACACCTTC.

The gene calls are TRBV6-1 and TRBJ1-1, with TRBD1 as a possible D gene (5 bases). Germline CDR1 MNHNS, CDR2 SASEGT. The CDR3 sequence is 14 residues long. The V end lost 1 base, the J end lost 5 bases, and 11 bases lay between the germline ends. CDR3 residues: CASSEGGTRTEAFF. In DNA, the CDR3 is TGTGCCAGCAGTGAAGGGGGCACGCGAACTGAAGCTTTCTTT.